This T cell receptor (beta chain) was sequenced in a study of PD-L1 blockade in urothelial cancer. Time point in this sample: peripheral blood 6 weeks after treatment start. V lost 7 bases and J 5 bases, leaving 11 bases between the germline ends. The CDR3 sequence is 12 residues long. The V gene's germline CDR1 is MDHEN and CDR2 SYDVKM. Repertoires were generated with immunoSEQ multiplex PCR, while TCRdb's copy carries only in-frame clones and drops some. Here the sample spans more than 30,000 clones, 80% to 90% being singletons. The clonotype was recovered from an elderly man with urothelial cancer. Material: PBMCs, obtained around atezolizumab (anti-PD-L1) treatment. The chain carries TRBV28 and TRBJ1-1; no definite D call. CDR3 in amino acids: CASTPRGTEAFF. CDR3 DNA sequence: TGTGCCAGCACCCCGCGAGGTACTGAAGCTTTCTTT.